This TCR beta chain stems from a study of blood T cell repertoires in COVID-19. The table came from immunoSEQ multiplex PCR; TCRdb's copy has only in-frame clones and leaves some out. Of around 160,000 clones listed, around 84% are singletons. The CDR3 loop spans 11 amino acids. V lost 10 bases and J lost 6, with 12 bases in between. Per the germline V gene, CDR1 is MNHEY and CDR2 is SMNVEV (reference sequence). The sample consisted of peripheral blood. This chain uses TRBV27 with TRBJ1-1, with a tentative D call TRBD1 (5 bases). The TCR sequence derives from a man aged 60 to 69 with active or convalescent COVID-19. CDR3 in DNA: TGTGCCATATTTGCGGGACCTGAAGCTTTCTTT. Translation gives CAIFAGPEAFF.